This TCR beta chain originates from a study of OX40 agonist ivuxolimab in advanced cancers. Baseline was the first blood sampling point, followed by cycle 4 day 1 and cycle 7 day 1. In germline, CDR1 is SEHNR, CDR2 FQNEAQ (reference sequence). Trimming cost V 6 bases and J 9 bases; bases outside gene matches: 14. The CDR3 totals 15 residues. Generated by immunoSEQ multiplex PCR, the TCRdb table keeps only in-frame clones and is missing some. This sample has approximately 44,000 clones, with approximately 89% found just once. The TCR sequence derives from an adult with an advanced solid tumor such as melanoma, head and neck, liver or kidney cancer. The gene calls are TRBV7-9 and TRBJ2-1; 7 bases match TRBD2. Source: CD4+ or CD8+ T cells sorted from blood, taken in a trial of the OX40 agonist ivuxolimab. CDR3 coding DNA: TGTGCCAGCAGTCCAACATCGTGGGGGGGTCCTGAGCAGTTCTTC. It codes for CASSPTSWGGPEQFF.